This section outlines one T cell receptor (beta chain) sequence together with its context. The antigen is not known. Germline loops: CDR1 MDHEN, CDR2 SYDVKM. This CDR3 is built from 19 residues. V was clipped by 7 bases and J by 0 bases; unmatched bases: 17. The protocol was immunoSEQ multiplex PCR, while the TCRdb copy is restricted to in-frame clones and leaves out a portion. The sample has 30,000 to 35,000 clones, roughly 87% seen once. Peripheral blood came from all dose cohorts at three timepoints. These data belong to a study of OX40 agonist ivuxolimab in advanced cancers. Study at large: There were three patients with partial responses, one having hepatocellular carcinoma and two cutaneous melanoma. Whole-study results and caveats: Relative to CD4+ cells, CD8+ T cells on average had more expanded clones.

This rearrangement joins TRBV28 to TRBJ2-2, with TRBD2 matching over 7 bases. The sequence was obtained from an adult with an advanced solid tumor such as melanoma, head and neck, liver or kidney cancer. The source material was CD4+ or CD8+ T cells sorted from blood, sampled in a trial of the OX40 agonist ivuxolimab. The CDR3 DNA reads as TGTGCCAGCAAGCCCTACTACCTAGCGGAAGGAACGAACACCGGGGAGCTGTTTTTT. This codes for CASKPYYLAEGTNTGELFF.